Shown below are 5 T cell receptor beta chains from a single sample sequenced in a study of beta chain features in type 1 diabetes. What was sequenced were expressed TCRB transcripts, since all of the isolated RNA had been reverse transcribed. Assay: immunoSEQ multiplex PCR; the TCRdb copy retains only in-frame clones and omits some. This table holds about 340,000 clones, under 8.5% found once. The source material was central memory CD4+ T cells from blood. The receptors were gathered from a young woman in good health.

This clone has more than one count but fewer than ten. One end of the junction fails to match germline, which may point to a read error. The chain recombines TRBV6-6 with TRBJ2-7, with TRBD1 identical over 9 bases. This CDR3 is 15 amino acids long. Germline-derived CDR1 and CDR2 are MNHNY and SVGAGI (reference sequence). The chain's CDR3 is CAISPGTGRNYEQYF. The CDR3 DNA follows: TGTGCCATCAGTCCCGGGACAGGGAGGAACTACGAGCAGTACTTC.

This chain links TRBV7-2 with TRBJ1-1, with D maybe TRBD1 (5 bases). Germline CDR1 reads SGHTA; CDR2 reads FQGNSA. V was shortened by 2 bases and J by 2 bases, with 9 bases between the two germline ends. This CDR3 is built from 14 residues. The CDR3 DNA is TGTGCCAGCAGCTTACACGGGGGTAACACTGAAGCTTTCTTT. This sequence encodes CASSLHGGNTEAFF.

This clone was seen many times. The chain has TRBV14 and TRBJ1-4; D is uncertain. The V end lost 0 bases, the J end lost 9 bases, and 11 bases lay between the germline ends. The CDR3 spans 14 residues. The germline CDR1 and CDR2 sequences are SGHDN and FVKESK. The chain's CDR3 is CASSQDRFGKKLFF. CDR3 nucleotides: TGTGCCAGCAGCCAAGACAGGTTTGGGAAAAAACTGTTTTTT.

The CDR3 region is CATSRDDGRYEQYF. The DNA of the CDR3 is TGTGCCACCAGCAGAGATGACGGAAGATACGAGCAGTACTTC. The chain employs TRBV15 and TRBJ2-7; D remains ambiguous. V was trimmed by 0 bases and J by 4 bases, leaving 10 bases between them. There are 14 residues in the CDR3. CDR1 and CDR2 from the germline V gene are LNHNV and YYDKDF (reference sequence).

Ten or more counts support this clone. The chain combines TRBV10-3 with TRBJ1-1; D possibly corresponds to TRBD1 (5 bases). CDR1 ENHRY and CDR2 SYGVKD come from the germline V gene. The CDR3 has 13 residues. V lost 7 bases, J lost 3 bases, and 12 bases lay in between. The CDR3 coding sequence is TGTGCCATCAAAGGGGAGTCGGACACTGAAGCTTTCTTT. This gives the protein CAIKGESDTEAFF.